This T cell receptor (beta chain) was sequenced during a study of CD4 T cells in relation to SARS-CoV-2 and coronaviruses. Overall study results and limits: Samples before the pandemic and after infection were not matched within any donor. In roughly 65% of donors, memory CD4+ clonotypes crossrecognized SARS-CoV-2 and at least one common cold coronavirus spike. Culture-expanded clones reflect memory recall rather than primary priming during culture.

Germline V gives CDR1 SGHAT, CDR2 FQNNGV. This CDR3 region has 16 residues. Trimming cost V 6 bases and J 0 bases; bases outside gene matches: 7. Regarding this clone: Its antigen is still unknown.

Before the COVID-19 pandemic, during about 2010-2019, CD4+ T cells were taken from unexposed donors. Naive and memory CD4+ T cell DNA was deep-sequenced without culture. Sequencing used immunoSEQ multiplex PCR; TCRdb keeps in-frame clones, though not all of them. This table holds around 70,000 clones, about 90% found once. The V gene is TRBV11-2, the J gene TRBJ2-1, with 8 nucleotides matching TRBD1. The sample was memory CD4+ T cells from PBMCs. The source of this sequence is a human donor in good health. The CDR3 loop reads CASRPHRGSSYNEQFF. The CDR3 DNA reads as TGTGCCAGCAGACCACACAGGGGGAGCTCCTACAATGAGCAGTTCTTC.